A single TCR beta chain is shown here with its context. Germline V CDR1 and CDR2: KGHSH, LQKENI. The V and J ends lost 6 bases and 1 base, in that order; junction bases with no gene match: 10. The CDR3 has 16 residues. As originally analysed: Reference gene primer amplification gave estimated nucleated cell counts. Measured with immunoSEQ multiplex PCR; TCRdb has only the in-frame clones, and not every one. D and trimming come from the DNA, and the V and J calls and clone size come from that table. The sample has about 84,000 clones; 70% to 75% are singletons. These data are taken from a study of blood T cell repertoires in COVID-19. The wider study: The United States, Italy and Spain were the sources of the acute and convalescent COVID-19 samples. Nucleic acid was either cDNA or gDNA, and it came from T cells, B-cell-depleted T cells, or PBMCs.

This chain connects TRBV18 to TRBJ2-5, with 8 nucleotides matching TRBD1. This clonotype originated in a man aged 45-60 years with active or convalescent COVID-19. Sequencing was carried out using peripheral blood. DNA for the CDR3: TGTGCCAGCTCGCAAGCAGGGGGCGCAGGCCAAGAGACCCAGTACTTC. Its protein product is CASSQAGGAGQETQYF.